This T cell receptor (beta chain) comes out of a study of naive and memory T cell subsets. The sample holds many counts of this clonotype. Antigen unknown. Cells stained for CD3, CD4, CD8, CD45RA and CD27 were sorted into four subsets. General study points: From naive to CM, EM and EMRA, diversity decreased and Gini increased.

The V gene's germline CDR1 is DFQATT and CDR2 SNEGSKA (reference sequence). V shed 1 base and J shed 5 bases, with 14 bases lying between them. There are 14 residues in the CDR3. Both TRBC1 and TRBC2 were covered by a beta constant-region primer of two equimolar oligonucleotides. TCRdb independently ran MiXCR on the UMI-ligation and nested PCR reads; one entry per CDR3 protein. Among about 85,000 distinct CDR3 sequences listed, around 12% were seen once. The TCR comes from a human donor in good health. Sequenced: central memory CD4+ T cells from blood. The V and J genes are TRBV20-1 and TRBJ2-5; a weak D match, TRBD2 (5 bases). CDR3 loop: CSARAASGMETQYF. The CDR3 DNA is TGCAGTGCTAGAGCCGCGTCGGGGATGGAGACCCAGTACTTC.